This T cell receptor beta chain appears in the sequencing data of a study of cytomegalovirus exposure and HLA in healthy donors. Study results and caveats: Several of the most significant clusters appeared, in a later analysis, to be linked to common viral pathogens. Highest at DRB1 and lowest at HLA-C, TCR association rates differed among HLA loci in a later analysis. The listing of 160 or so TCR beta chains classed them as cytomegalovirus-associated.

PCR employed 60 Vbeta and 13 Jbeta primers. Profiling relied on immunoSEQ multiplex PCR, and the TCRdb table lists in-frame clones only, not all of them. The sample yields 150,000 to 200,000 clones, roughly 70% seen once. Of note for this clone: What it recognizes is unknown.

Between the trimmed V and J ends, which lost 5 bases and 7 bases, there was a span of 21 bases. The length of the CDR3 is 15 residues. Germline V gives CDR1 SEHNR, CDR2 FQNEAQ (reference sequence). The gene calls are TRBV7-9 and TRBJ2-7; tentatively, D is TRBD2 (6 bases). Sequenced: PBMCs. The TCR comes from a woman aged 30 to 39 in good health and CMV-seronegative. The CDR3 DNA follows: TGTGCCAGCAGCCCCCTGGGTTTCGGGAGTAAAGAGCAGTACTTC. Residues: CASSPLGFGSKEQYF. The full variable domain, with the rest looked up from reference TRBV7-9 and TRBJ2-7, is DTGVSQNPRHKITKRGQNVTFRCDPISEHNRLYWYRQTLGQGPEFLTYFQNEAQLEKSRLLSDRFSAERPKGSFSTLEIQRTEQGDSAMYLCASSPLGFGSKEQYFGPGTRLTVT.